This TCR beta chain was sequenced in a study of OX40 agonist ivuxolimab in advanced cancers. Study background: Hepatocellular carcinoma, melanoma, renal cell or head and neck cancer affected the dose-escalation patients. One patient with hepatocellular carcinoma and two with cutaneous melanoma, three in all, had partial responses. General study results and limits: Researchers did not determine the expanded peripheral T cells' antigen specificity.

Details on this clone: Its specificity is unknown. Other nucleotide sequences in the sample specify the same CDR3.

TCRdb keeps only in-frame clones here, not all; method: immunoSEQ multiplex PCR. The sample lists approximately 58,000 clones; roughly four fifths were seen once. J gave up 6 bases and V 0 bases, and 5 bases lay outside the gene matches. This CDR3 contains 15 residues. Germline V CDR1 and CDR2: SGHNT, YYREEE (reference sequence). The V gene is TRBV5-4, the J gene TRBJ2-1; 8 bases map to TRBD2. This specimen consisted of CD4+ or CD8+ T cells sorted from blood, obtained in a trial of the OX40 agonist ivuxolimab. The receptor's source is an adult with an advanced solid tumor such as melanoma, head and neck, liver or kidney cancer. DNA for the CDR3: TGTGCCAGCAGCTTGGGTCGGGGGGGCGGCAATGAGCAGTTCTTC. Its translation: CASSLGRGGGNEQFF.